This record covers a single T cell receptor beta chain. Its antigen is not identified. The CDR3 is 14 residues long. In germline, CDR1 is SGHVS, CDR2 FNYEAQ. V lost 3 bases, J lost 0 bases, and 9 bases lay in between. This entry is derived from a study of glioma-infiltrating T cells. General study results and limits: Only very few CDR3 sequences appeared in both tissue and blood. Above-expected tissue-blood divergence occurred in all gliomas, most in low-grade ones.

Using RNA template, CDR3s of TCR alpha and beta were amplified with iRepertoire arm-PCR. TCRdb reprocessed the multiplex PCR reads via MiXCR and lists one record per CDR3 protein. There are about 140,000 distinct CDR3 sequences in the sample; more than 35% occur only once, and about 18% lies in the top ten. The chain is built from TRBV7-6 and TRBJ2-7; D call uncertain. The clonotype was recovered from a human donor with low-grade glioma or glioblastoma, undergoing nonglioma brain surgery, or in good health (not recorded which). The sequenced material came from glioma tissue, nonneoplastic brain tissue, or PBMCs (not recorded which). In DNA form, the CDR3 reads TGTGCCAGCAGCTTTAACGTTCGCTCCTACGAGCAGTACTTC. It yields the protein CASSFNVRSYEQYF.